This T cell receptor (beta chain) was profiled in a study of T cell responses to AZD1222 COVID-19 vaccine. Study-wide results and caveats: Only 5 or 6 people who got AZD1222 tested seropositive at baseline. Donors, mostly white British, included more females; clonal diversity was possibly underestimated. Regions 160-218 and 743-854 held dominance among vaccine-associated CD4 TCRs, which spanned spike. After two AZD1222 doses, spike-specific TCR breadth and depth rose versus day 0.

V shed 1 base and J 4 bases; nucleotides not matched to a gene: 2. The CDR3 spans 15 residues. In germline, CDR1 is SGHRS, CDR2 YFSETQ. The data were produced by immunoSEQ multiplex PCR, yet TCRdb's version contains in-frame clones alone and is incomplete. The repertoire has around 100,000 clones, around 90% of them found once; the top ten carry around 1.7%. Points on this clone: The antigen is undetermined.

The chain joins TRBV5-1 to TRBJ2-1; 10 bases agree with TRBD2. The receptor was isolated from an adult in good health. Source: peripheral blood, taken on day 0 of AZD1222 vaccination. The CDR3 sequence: CASSLLAGVYNEQFF. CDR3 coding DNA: TGCGCCAGCAGCTTGCTAGCGGGAGTTTACAATGAGCAGTTCTTC.